The clone carrying this T cell receptor beta chain showed up many times. Its antigen remains unidentified. Unique molecular identifiers were incorporated when the TCRbeta library was constructed. TCRdb re-analysed the PCR reads in MiXCR, keeping a single row per CDR3 protein. The table has 700,000 to 950,000 distinct CDR3 sequences, around 17% seen once. This specimen belongs to a study of T-cell reconstitution after alpha-beta-depleted transplantation in children. Whole-study results and caveats: Some patients' high day-60 TCRbeta diversity was attributed to recipient cells surviving conditioning. Several hundred rapidly expanded clones from non-depleted graft cells reportedly supplied alpha-beta T cells about two months post-transplant. By one year post-transplant, T-cell counts and diversity largely arose from T cells that were newly produced.

This clonotype originated in a male patient younger than 18 who had a stem cell transplant for acute lymphoblastic leukemia, so the T cells may come from the graft donor. Specimen: PBMCs, mostly from graft donor cells, collected 360 days after TCRalphabeta/CD19-depleted stem cell transplant.

The CDR3 nucleotides read TGCGCCAGCAGCTTGGTCCCCATAAAAAAACTGTTTTTT. Its translation: CASSLVPIKKLFF. The genes are TRBV5-1 and TRBJ1-4; D call uncertain. This CDR3 has 13 residues. CDR1 and CDR2 (germline): SGHRS, YFSETQ. V lost 0 bases to trimming and J lost 9 bases, with 9 bases between them.